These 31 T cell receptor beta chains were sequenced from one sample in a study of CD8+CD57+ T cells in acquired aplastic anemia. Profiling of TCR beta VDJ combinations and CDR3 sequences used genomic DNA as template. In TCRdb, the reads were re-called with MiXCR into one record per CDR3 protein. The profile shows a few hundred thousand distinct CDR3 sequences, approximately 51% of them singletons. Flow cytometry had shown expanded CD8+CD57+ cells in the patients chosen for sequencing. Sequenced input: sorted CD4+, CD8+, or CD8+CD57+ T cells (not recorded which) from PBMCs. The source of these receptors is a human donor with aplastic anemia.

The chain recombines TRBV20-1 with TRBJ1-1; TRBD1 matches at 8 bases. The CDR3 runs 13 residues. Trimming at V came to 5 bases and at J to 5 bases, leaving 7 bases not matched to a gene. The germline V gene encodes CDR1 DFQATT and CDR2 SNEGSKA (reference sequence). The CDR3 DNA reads TGCAGTGCTCTCCGGACAGGGAATACTGAAGCTTTCTTT. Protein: CSALRTGNTEAFF.

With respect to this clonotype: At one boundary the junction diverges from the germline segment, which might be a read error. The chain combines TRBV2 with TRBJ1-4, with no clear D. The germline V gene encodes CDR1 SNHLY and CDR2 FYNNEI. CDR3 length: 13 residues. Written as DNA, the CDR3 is TGTGCCAGCAGAAGGAGTTCTAATGGAAAACTGTTTTTC. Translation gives CASRRSSNGKLFF.

The CDR3 DNA is TGCAGTGCTACCCGACAGGAGGGATTGGCTAATTCACCCCTCCACTTT. The encoded protein is CSATRQEGLANSPLHF. The genes are TRBV20-1 and TRBJ1-6, with D possibly TRBD1 on 6 matching bases. Trimming removed 4 bases at V and 6 bases at J, with 19 bases between. CDR1 is DFQATT, CDR2 SNEGSKA, per germline (reference sequence). The length of the CDR3 is 16 residues.

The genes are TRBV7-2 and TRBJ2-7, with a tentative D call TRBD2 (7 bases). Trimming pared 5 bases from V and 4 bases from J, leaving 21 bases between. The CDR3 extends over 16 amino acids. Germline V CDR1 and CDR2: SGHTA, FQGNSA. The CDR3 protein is CASSQDRGALPYEQYF. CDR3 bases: TGTGCCAGCAGCCAAGATCGGGGGGCCCTCCCGTACGAGCAGTACTTC. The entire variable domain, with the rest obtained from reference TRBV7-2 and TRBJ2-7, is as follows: GAGVSQSPSNKVTEKGKDVELRCDPISGHTALYWYRQSLGQGLEFLIYFQGNSAPDKSGLPSDRFSAERTGGSVSTLTIQRTQQEDSAVYLCASSQDRGALPYEQYFGPGTRLTVT.

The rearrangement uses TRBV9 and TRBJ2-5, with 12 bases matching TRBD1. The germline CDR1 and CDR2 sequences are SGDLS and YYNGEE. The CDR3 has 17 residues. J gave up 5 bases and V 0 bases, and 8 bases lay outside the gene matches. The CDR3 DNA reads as TGTGCCAGCAGCGTAGAAGCCGGGACAGGGGGCTTCGAGACCCAGTACTTC. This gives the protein CASSVEAGTGGFETQYF.

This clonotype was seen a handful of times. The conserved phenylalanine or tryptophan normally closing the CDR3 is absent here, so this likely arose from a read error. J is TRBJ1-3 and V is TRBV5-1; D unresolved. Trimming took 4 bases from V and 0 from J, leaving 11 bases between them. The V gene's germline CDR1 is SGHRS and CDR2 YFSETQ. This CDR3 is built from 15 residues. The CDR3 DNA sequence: TGCGCCAGCAGCAAGAAGACGAGCTCTGGAAACACCATATATTCT. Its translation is CASSKKTSSGNTIYS.

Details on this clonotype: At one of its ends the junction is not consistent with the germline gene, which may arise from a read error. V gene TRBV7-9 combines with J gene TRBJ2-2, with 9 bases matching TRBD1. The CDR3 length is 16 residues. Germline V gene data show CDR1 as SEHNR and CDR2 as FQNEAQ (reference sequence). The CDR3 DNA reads TGTGCCAGCAGCCTGCGGACAGGGGCGAACACCGGGAAGCTGTTTTTT. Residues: CASSLRTGANTGKLFF.

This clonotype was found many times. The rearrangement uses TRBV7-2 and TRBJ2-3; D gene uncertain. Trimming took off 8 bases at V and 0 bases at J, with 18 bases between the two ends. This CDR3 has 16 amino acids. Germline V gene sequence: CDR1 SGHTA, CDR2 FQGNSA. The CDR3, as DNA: TGTGCCAGCGCATACCGCCGGCCCGCTAGCACAGATACGCAGTATTTT. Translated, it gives CASAYRRPASTDTQYF.

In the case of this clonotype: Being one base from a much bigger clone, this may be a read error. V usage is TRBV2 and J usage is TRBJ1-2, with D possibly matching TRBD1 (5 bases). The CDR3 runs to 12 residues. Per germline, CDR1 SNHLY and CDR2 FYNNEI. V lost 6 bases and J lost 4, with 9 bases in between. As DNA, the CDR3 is TGTGCCAGCAGAGAGGGGATCTATGGCTACACCTTC. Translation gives CASREGIYGYTF.

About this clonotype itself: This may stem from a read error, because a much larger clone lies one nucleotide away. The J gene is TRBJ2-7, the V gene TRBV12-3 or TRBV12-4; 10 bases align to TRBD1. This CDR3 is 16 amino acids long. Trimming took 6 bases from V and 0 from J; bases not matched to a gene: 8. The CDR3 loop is CASRDRDRGVSYEQYF. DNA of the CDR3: TGTGCCAGCAGGGATCGGGACAGGGGTGTCTCCTACGAGCAGTACTTC.

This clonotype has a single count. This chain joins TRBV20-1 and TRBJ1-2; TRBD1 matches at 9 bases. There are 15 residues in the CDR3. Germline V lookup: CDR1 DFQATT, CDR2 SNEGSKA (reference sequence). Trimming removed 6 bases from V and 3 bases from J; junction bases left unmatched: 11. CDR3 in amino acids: CSALGQRTGDYGYTF. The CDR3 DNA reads TGCAGTGCCCTCGGACAGAGGACAGGGGACTATGGCTACACCTTC.

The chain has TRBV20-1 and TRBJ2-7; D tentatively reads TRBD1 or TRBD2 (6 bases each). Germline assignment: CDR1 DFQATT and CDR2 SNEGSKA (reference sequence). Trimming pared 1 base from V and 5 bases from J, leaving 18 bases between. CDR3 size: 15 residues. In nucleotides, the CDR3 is TGCAGTGCTAGAGTCGGGGGCGCGGTATCCAACGAGCAGTACTTC. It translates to CSARVGGAVSNEQYF.

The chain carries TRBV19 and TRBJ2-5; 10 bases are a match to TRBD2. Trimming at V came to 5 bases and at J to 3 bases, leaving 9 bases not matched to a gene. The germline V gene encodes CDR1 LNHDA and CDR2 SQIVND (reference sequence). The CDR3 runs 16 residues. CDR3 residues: CASSDWVAGGKETQYF. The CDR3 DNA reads TGTGCCAGTAGTGATTGGGTAGCGGGGGGTAAAGAGACCCAGTACTTC. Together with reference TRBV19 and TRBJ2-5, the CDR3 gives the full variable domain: DGGITQSPKYLFRKEGQNVTLSCEQNLNHDAMYWYRQDPGQGLRLIYYSQIVNDFQKGDIAEGYSVSREKKESFPLTVTSAQKNPTAFYLCASSDWVAGGKETQYFGPGTRLLVL.

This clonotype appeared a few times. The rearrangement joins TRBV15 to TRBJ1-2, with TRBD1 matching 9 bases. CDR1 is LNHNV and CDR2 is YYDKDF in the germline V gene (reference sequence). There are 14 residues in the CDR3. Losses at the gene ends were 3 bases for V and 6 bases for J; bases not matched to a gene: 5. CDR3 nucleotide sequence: TGTGCCACCAGCAGGGGACAGGGTAGGGATGGCTACACCTTC. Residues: CATSRGQGRDGYTF.

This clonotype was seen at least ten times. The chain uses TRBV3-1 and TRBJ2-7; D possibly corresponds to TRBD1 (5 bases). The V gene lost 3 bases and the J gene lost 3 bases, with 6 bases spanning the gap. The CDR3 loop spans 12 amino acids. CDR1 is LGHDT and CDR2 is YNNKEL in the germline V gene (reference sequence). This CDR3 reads CASSHTGYEQYF. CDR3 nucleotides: TGTGCCAGCAGCCACACAGGCTACGAGCAGTACTTC.

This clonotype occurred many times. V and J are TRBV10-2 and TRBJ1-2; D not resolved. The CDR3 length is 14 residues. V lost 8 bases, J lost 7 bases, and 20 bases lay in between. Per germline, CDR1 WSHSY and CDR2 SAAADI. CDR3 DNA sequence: TGCGCCAGCTCGGGGAGGTTAAAGGTGGTTGGCTACACCTTC. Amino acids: CASSGRLKVVGYTF.

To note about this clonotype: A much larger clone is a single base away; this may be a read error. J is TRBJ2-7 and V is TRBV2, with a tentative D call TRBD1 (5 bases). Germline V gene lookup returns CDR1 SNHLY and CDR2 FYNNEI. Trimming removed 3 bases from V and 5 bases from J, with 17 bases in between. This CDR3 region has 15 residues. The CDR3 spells CASSEVQTESHEQYF. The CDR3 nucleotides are TGTGCCAGCAGTGAGGTTCAGACAGAATCCCACGAGCAGTACTTC. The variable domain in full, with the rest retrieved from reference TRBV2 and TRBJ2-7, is EPEVTQTPSHQVTQMGQEVILRCVPISNHLYFYWYRQILGQKVEFLVSFYNNEISEKSEIFDDQFSVERPDGSNFTLKIRSTKLEDSAMYFCASSEVQTESHEQYFGPGTRLTVT.

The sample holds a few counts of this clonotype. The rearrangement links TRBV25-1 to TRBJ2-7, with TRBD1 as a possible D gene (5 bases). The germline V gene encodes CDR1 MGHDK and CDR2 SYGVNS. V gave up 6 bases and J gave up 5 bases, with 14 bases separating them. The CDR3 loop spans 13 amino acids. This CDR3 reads CASSWAGINEQYF. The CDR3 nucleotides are TGTGCCAGCAGCTGGGCAGGGATCAACGAGCAGTACTTC.

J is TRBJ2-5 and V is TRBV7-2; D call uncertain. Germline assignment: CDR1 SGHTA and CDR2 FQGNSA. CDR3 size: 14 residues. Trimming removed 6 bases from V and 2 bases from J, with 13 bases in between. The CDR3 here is CASSPYYIQETQYF. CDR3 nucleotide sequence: TGTGCCAGCAGTCCTTACTACATACAAGAGACCCAGTACTTC.

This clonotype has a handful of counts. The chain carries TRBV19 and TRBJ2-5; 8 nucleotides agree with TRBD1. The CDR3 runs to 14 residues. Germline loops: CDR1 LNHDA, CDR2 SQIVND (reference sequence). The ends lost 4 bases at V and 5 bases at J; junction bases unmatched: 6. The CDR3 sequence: CASSTGGGSETQYF. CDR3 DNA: TGTGCCAGTAGTACAGGGGGCGGGTCGGAGACCCAGTACTTC.

This chain's CDR3 is CASSSQYTEAFF. As DNA, the CDR3 is TGTGCCAGCAGTTCTCAGTACACTGAAGCTTTCTTT. The chain couples TRBV6-1 to TRBJ1-1; D unclear. Germline assignment: CDR1 MNHNS and CDR2 SASEGT. The CDR3 covers 12 residues. The V end lost 5 bases, the J end lost 3 bases, and 7 bases lay between the germline ends.

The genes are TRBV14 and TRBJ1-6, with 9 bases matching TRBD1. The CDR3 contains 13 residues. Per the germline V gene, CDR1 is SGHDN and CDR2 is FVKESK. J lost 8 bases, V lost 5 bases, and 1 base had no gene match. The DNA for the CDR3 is TGTGCCAGCAGCGGGACAGGGTATTCACCCCTCCACTTT. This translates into CASSGTGYSPLHF.

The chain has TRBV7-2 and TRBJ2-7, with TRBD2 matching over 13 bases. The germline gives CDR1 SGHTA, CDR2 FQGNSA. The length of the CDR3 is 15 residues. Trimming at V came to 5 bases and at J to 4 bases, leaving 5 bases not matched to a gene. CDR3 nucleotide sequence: TGTGCCAGCAGCACCCGGGGACTAGCGGGGTACGAGCAGTACTTC. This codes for CASSTRGLAGYEQYF.

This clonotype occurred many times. The DNA for the CDR3 is TGCAGTGCCGCCGGCGGTTTGGAAAAACTGTTTTTT. This codes for CSAAGGLEKLFF. The chain employs TRBV20-1 and TRBJ1-4; no clear D gene. V lost 6 bases and J 8 bases, leaving 13 bases between the germline ends. This CDR3 is built from 12 residues. From germline, CDR1 is DFQATT and CDR2 SNEGSKA (reference sequence).

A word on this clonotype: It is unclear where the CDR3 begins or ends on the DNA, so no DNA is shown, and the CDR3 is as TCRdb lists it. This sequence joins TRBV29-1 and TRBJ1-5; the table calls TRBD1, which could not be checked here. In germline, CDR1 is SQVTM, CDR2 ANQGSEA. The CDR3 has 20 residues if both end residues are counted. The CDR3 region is CSPTGSHLRAVLRAGQPQHF.

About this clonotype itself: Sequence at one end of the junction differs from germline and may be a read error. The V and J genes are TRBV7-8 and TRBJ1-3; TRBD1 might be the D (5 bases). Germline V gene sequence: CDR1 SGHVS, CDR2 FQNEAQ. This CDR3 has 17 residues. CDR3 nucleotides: TGCGCCAGCAGCCAAGATAGGGACCTCAGCTCTGGAAACACCATATATTTT. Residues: CASSQDRDLSSGNTIYF.

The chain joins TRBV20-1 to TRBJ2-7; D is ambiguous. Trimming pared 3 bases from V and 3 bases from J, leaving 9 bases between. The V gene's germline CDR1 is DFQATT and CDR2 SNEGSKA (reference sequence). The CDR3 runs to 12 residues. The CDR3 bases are TGCAGTGCTAGTGGTCGTAACTACGAGCAGTACTTC. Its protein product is CSASGRNYEQYF.

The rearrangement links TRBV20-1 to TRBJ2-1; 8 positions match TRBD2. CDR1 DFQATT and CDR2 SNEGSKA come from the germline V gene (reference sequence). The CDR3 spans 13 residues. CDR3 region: CSPAGGRKEEQFF. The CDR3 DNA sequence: TGCAGCCCCGCGGGGGGTCGCAAAGAAGAGCAGTTCTTC.

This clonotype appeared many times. CDR3 loop: CASSLDPRRGGYTF. The CDR3, as DNA: TGTGCCAGCAGTCTAGACCCTCGGAGGGGAGGCTACACCTTC. J is TRBJ1-2 and V is TRBV28; weak D call: TRBD1 (5 bases). The germline gives CDR1 MDHEN, CDR2 SYDVKM. Trimming shortened V by 5 bases and J by 8 bases, and 18 bases separated the two germline ends. The CDR3 sequence is 14 residues long.

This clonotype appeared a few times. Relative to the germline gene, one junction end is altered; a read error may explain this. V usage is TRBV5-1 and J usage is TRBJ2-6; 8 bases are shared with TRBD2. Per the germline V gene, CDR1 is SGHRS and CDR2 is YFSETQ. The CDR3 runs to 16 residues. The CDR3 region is CTSSSSGFSGANVLTF. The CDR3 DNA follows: TGCACCAGCAGCTCTAGCGGGTTCTCTGGGGCCAACGTCCTGACTTTC.

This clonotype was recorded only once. CDR3 bases: TGTGCCAGCAGCGAAAACAGAAGGAACACTGAAGCTTTCTTT. This gives the protein CASSENRRNTEAFF. The J gene is TRBJ1-1, the V gene TRBV7-2; no definite D call. Trimming cost V 5 bases and J 1 base, with 11 bases left between them. This CDR3 contains 14 residues. CDR1 and CDR2 from the germline V gene are SGHTA and FQGNSA.